These 20 T cell receptor beta chains were sequenced from one sample in a study of neurological immune-mediated disorders. TCRdb passed the 5' RACE reads through MiXCR, listing each CDR3 protein once. The profile shows some 54,000 distinct CDR3 sequences, roughly 10% of them singletons. The sample's time point: longitudinal time-point 1 (baseline). The sample was PBMCs. The receptors were gathered from a male donor with HTLV-1-associated myelopathy (HAM/TSP).

In this sample, this clonotype turned up many times. This chain joins TRBV10-3 and TRBJ2-5; 9 bases map to TRBD1. The V and J ends lost 4 bases and 1 base, in that order; junction bases with no gene match: 10. Germline V gene data show CDR1 as ENHRY and CDR2 as SYGVKD. The CDR3 has 17 residues. The CDR3 sequence is CAISGSRDRAFQETQYF. In DNA, the CDR3 is TGTGCCATCAGTGGAAGCCGGGACAGGGCTTTCCAAGAGACCCAGTACTTC.

This clonotype has at least ten counts. The chain has TRBV28 and TRBJ2-7; D remains unclear. This CDR3 is 15 amino acids long. Trimming stripped 3 bases from V and 2 bases from J, with 14 bases between. In germline, CDR1 is MDHEN, CDR2 SYDVKM. This CDR3 is CASSFLPGRTYEQYF. CDR3 in DNA: TGTGCCAGCAGTTTCCTCCCGGGCCGGACCTACGAGCAGTACTTC.

The V call is TRBV19, the J call TRBJ2-7; D assignment may be TRBD1 or TRBD2 (5 bases each). V lost 3 bases to trimming and J lost 0 bases, with 15 bases between them. Germline V gene lookup returns CDR1 LNHDA and CDR2 SQIVND (reference sequence). The CDR3 length is 16 residues. The CDR3 DNA sequence: TGTGCCAGTAGTATCCAGGAGAGAGGGGCCTCCTACGAGCAGTACTTC. Translating it yields CASSIQERGASYEQYF.

At least ten counts were recorded for this clonotype. The CDR3 DNA sequence: TGTGCCAGCAGCCTAGGGACCACAGATACGCAGTATTTT. Protein product: CASSLGTTDTQYF. The chain uses TRBV7-2 and TRBJ2-3; D may be TRBD1 or TRBD2 (5 bases each). Germline V gives CDR1 SGHTA, CDR2 FQGNSA. This CDR3 is 13 amino acids long. The V gene lost 5 bases and the J gene lost 2 bases, with 8 bases spanning the gap.

This clonotype was found many times. The chain has TRBV5-6 and TRBJ2-7; TRBD1 aligns across 9 bases. The CDR3 spans 16 residues. Looked up from germline, CDR1 is SGHDT and CDR2 is YYEEEE. V lost 3 bases to trimming and J lost 2 bases; unmatched junction nucleotides: 9. The CDR3 nucleotides read TGTGCCAGCAGCTCGCTCGACAGGGGGGGAACCTACGAGCAGTACTTC. It is translated as CASSSLDRGGTYEQYF.

For this clonotype: An end of the junction differs from the germline gene, which may be a read error. The genes are TRBV12-3 or TRBV12-4 and TRBJ1-3; 10 nucleotides agree with TRBD1. The CDR3 extends over 15 amino acids. The CDR3 region is CACSLGQGSGNTIYF. In DNA, the CDR3 is TGTGCCTGCAGCTTGGGACAGGGGTCTGGAAACACCATATATTTT.

This clonotype was detected many times. This sequence joins TRBV20-1 and TRBJ1-2, with D possibly matching TRBD1 (6 bases). CDR3 length: 14 residues. CDR1 is DFQATT, CDR2 SNEGSKA, per germline (reference sequence). The V end was cut by 0 bases, the J end by 4 bases, with 12 bases between. In DNA, the CDR3 is TGCAGTGCTAGAGATTTGGGAGGGGGCTATGGCTACACCTTC. Amino acids: CSARDLGGGYGYTF.

V and J are TRBV5-5 and TRBJ2-1; unclear D gene. The CDR3 is made up of 16 amino acids. CDR1 and CDR2 (germline): SGHKS, YYEKEE (reference sequence). Trimming took off 2 bases at V and 0 bases at J, with 12 bases between the two ends. The CDR3 sequence is CASSFGILSSYNEQFF. The CDR3 region has the DNA TGTGCCAGCAGCTTCGGAATCCTGAGCTCCTACAATGAGCAGTTCTTC.

This clonotype was counted at least ten times. This chain joins TRBV10-3 and TRBJ1-2; maybe TRBD1 (5 bases). Germline loops: CDR1 ENHRY, CDR2 SYGVKD. V shed 8 bases and J shed 1 base, with 17 bases lying between them. There are 15 residues in the CDR3. The CDR3 DNA sequence: TGTGCCATCGGACCTTCCAGGGTGGTTAACTATGGCTACACCTTC. Protein: CAIGPSRVVNYGYTF.

This clonotype qualifies as medium-sized. The rearrangement uses TRBV7-2 and TRBJ2-3, with 11 bases fitting TRBD2. There are 16 residues in the CDR3. The germline gives CDR1 SGHTA, CDR2 FQGNSA. Losses at the gene ends were 2 bases for V and 4 bases for J; bases not matched to a gene: 5. As DNA, the CDR3 is TGTGCCAGCAGCTTAATAGCGGGGGGGCCCCCAGATACGCAGTATTTT. Translation gives CASSLIAGGPPDTQYF.

This clonotype was seen at least ten times. The chain recombines TRBV10-3 with TRBJ1-2; 9 positions agree with TRBD1. The CDR3 is 15 residues long. Germline V gene sequence: CDR1 ENHRY, CDR2 SYGVKD. J was trimmed by 5 bases and V by 2 bases; bases with no gene match: 6. DNA of the CDR3: TGTGCCATCAGTGAGGAACGGACAGGGGATTATGGCTACACCTTC. Translation: CAISEERTGDYGYTF.

This clonotype has at least ten counts. The V and J genes are TRBV3-1 and TRBJ1-3, with D uncertain. CDR1 and CDR2 from the germline V gene are LGHDT and YNNKEL (reference sequence). Between the trimmed V and J ends, which lost 1 base and 8 bases, there was a span of 3 bases. The CDR3 extends over 11 amino acids. The DNA of the CDR3 is TGTGCCAGCAGCCAAGGGGACACCATATATTTT. Amino acid sequence: CASSQGDTIYF.

This clonotype was found many times. The chain is built from TRBV5-1 and TRBJ2-2, with TRBD1 identical over 7 bases. V shed 4 bases and J 9 bases; nucleotides not matched to a gene: 9. Looked up from germline, CDR1 is SGHRS and CDR2 is YFSETQ. The CDR3 has 14 amino acids. The CDR3 sequence: CASSIGTALRELFF. In nucleotides, the CDR3 is TGCGCCAGCAGCATAGGGACAGCTCTCCGGGAGCTGTTTTTT.

There are many counts of this clonotype. The chain is built from TRBV5-1 and TRBJ1-1, with 7 bases that match TRBD1. Unmatched junction bases numbered 8, after V lost 2 bases and J lost 10 bases. Germline V gene lookup returns CDR1 SGHRS and CDR2 YFSETQ. The CDR3 extends over 13 amino acids. CDR3 nucleotides: TGCGCCAGCAGCTTTGGGACAGACAGAGCAGCTTTCTTT. This codes for CASSFGTDRAAFF.

This clonotype was seen at least ten times. V usage is TRBV27 and J usage is TRBJ1-1; 7 bases agree with TRBD1. V lost 5 bases and J lost 4; bases outside the gene matches: 7. CDR1 and CDR2 (germline): MNHEY, SMNVEV (reference sequence). This CDR3 has 14 residues. In DNA, the CDR3 is TGTGCCAGCAGTCCGCCCCCAGGGGGCACTGAAGCTTTCTTT. Amino acids: CASSPPPGGTEAFF.

The gene calls are TRBV5-1 and TRBJ2-1; 7 bases are a match to TRBD1. Germline assignment: CDR1 SGHRS and CDR2 YFSETQ. The CDR3 length is 17 residues. After removal of 2 bases from V and 0 bases from J, the junction contained 8 bases not matched to a gene. The CDR3 loop reads CASSFWLQGSSYNEQFF. The CDR3 DNA is TGCGCCAGCAGCTTCTGGTTACAGGGGAGCTCCTACAATGAGCAGTTCTTC.

At least ten counts were recorded for this clonotype. The chain carries TRBV6-6 and TRBJ2-3, with 11 bases aligning to TRBD1. CDR1 is MNHNY and CDR2 is SVGAGI in the germline V gene (reference sequence). The CDR3 sequence is 16 residues long. V gave up 8 bases and J gave up 2 bases; unmatched junction bases: 9. CDR3 DNA: TGTGCCAGCTCGTTTGGGACAGGGGGTCTCACAGATACGCAGTATTTT. Its translation is CASSFGTGGLTDTQYF.

This clonotype was found many times. The chain joins TRBV11-2 to TRBJ1-2; D is ambiguous. Germline assignment: CDR1 SGHAT and CDR2 FQNNGV. This CDR3 region has 15 residues. The V and J ends lost 6 bases and 5 bases respectively, with 19 bases between them. CDR3 amino acids: CASRPLGPTGYGYTF. DNA of the CDR3: TGTGCCAGCAGGCCGCTAGGACCGACGGGATATGGCTACACCTTC.

This clonotype was counted only a few times. The chain links TRBV7-7 to TRBJ2-7; no definite D call. The CDR3 totals 13 residues. V was cut by 2 bases and J by 2 bases, with 7 bases left in between. Germline V gene sequence: CDR1 SSHAT, CDR2 FNYEAQ (reference sequence). The CDR3 coding sequence is TGTGCCAGCAGCTTAAGTCAGGCCTACGAGCAGTACTTC. Amino acids: CASSLSQAYEQYF.

This sequence joins TRBV2 and TRBJ2-5, with a tentative D call TRBD2 (5 bases). The CDR3 runs 12 residues. From germline, CDR1 is SNHLY and CDR2 FYNNEI. V shed 6 bases and J shed 2 bases, with 7 bases lying between them. This CDR3 is CASREVQETQYF. In DNA, the CDR3 is TGTGCCAGCAGGGAGGTTCAAGAGACCCAGTACTTC. Looking up the rest from reference TRBV2 and TRBJ2-5 gives the full variable domain: EPEVTQTPSHQVTQMGQEVILRCVPISNHLYFYWYRQILGQKVEFLVSFYNNEISEKSEIFDDQFSVERPDGSNFTLKIRSTKLEDSAMYFCASREVQETQYFGPGTRLLVL.